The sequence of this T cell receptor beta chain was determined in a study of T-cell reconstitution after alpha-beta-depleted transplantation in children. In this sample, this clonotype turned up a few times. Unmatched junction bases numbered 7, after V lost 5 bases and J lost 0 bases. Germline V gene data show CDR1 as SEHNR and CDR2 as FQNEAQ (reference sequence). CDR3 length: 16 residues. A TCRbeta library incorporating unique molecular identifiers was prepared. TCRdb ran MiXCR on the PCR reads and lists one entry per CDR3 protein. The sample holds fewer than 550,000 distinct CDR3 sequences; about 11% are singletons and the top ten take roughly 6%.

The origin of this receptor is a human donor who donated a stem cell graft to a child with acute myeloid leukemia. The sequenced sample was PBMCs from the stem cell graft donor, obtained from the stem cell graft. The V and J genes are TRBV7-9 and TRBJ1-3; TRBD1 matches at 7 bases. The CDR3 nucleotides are TGTGCCAGCAGCGCCTACAGGGGAAACTCTGGAAACACCATATATTTT. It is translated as CASSAYRGNSGNTIYF.